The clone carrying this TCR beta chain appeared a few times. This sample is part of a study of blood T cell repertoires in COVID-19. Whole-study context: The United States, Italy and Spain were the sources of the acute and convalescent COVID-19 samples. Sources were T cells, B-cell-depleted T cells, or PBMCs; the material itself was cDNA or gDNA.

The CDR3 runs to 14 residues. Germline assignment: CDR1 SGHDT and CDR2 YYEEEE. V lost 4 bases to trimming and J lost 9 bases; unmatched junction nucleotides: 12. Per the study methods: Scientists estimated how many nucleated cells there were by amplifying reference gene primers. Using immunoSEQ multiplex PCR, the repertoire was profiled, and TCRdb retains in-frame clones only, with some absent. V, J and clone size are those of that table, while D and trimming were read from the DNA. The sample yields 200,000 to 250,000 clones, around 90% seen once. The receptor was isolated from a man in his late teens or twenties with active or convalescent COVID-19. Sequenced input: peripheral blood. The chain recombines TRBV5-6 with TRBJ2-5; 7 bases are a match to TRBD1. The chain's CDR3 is CASSEETGVAPQYF. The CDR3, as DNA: TGTGCCAGCAGCGAAGAAACAGGGGTGGCGCCCCAGTACTTC. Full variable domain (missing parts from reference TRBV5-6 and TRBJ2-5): DAGVTQSPTHLIKTRGQQVTLRCSPKSGHDTVSWYQQALGQGPQFIFQYYEEEERQRGNFPDRFSGHQFPNYSSELNVNALLLGDSALYLCASSEETGVAPQYFGPGTRLLVL.